The present T cell receptor beta chain was sequenced within a study of T-cell reconstitution after alpha-beta-depleted transplantation in children. Findings of the study overall: T-cell counts and diversity were attributed mostly to newly produced T cells one year after transplant. Expanded clones from the graft, numbering several hundred, reportedly supplied alpha-beta T cells about two months after transplant. Recipient T cells and thymic progenitors that survived were the source of the high TCRbeta diversity seen at day 60 in some patients.

Concerning this clonotype itself: Its target is not known.

Construction of the TCRbeta library involved unique molecular identifiers. MiXCR, applied by TCRdb to the PCR reads, yields one record per CDR3 protein. The sample carries about 640,000 distinct CDR3 sequences, approximately 12% recorded once. The sequence derives from a male patient younger than 18 who had a stem cell transplant for acute myeloid leukemia, so the T cells may come from the graft donor. Here the sequenced sample was PBMCs, mostly from graft donor cells, taken 360 days after TCRalphabeta/CD19-depleted stem cell transplant.

The CDR3 DNA sequence: TGTGCCAGCTCTCCTTACAGGGGAACTGAAGCTTTCTTT. It is translated as CASSPYRGTEAFF. The chain uses TRBV18 and TRBJ1-1, with 7 bases that match TRBD1. The junction had 6 bases not matched to a gene; V was cut back by 6 bases and J by 5 bases. The CDR3 is 13 residues long. Germline V gives CDR1 KGHSH, CDR2 LQKENI. Looking up the rest from reference TRBV18 and TRBJ1-1 gives the full variable domain: NAGVMQNPRHLVRRRGQEARLRCSPMKGHSHVYWYRQLPEEGLKFMVYLQKENIIDESGMPKERFSAEFPKEGPSILRIQQVVRGDSAAYFCASSPYRGTEAFFGQGTRLTVV.